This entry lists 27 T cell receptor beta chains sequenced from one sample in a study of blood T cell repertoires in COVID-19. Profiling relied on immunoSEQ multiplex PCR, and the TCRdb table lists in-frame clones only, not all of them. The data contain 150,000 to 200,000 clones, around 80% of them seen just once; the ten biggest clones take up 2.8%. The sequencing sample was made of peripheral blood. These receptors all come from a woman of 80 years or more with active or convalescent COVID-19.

CDR3 nucleotides: TGTGCCAGCAGCTTACTGTCGACTAGCCTAAATACGCAGTATTTT. Translating it yields CASSLLSTSLNTQYF. The chain couples TRBV7-9 to TRBJ2-3, with TRBD2 matching 7 bases. The V gene end was trimmed by 2 bases and the J gene end by 7 bases; junction bases not matched to a gene: 9. This CDR3 is built from 15 residues. In germline, CDR1 is SEHNR, CDR2 FQNEAQ (reference sequence).

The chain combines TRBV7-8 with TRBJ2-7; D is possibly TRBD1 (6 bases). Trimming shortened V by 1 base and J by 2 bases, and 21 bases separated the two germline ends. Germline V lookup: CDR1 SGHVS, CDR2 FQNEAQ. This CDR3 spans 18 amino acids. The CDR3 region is CASSLESFFGQGTYEQYF. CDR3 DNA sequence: TGTGCCAGCAGCTTAGAGTCGTTTTTCGGGCAGGGGACCTACGAGCAGTACTTC. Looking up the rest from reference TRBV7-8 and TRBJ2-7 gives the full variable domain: GAGVSQSPRYKVAKRGQDVALRCDPISGHVSLFWYQQALGQGPEFLTYFQNEAQLDKSGLPSDRFFAERPEGSVSTLKIQRTQQEDSAVYLCASSLESFFGQGTYEQYFGPGTRLTVT.

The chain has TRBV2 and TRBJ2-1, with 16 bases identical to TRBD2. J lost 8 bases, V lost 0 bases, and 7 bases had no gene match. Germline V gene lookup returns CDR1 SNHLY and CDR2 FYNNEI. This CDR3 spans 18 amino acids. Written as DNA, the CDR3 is TGTGCCAGCAGTGAAGCCGGGACTAGCGGGGGGGCCGAGGATGAGCAGTTCTTC. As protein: CASSEAGTSGGAEDEQFF.

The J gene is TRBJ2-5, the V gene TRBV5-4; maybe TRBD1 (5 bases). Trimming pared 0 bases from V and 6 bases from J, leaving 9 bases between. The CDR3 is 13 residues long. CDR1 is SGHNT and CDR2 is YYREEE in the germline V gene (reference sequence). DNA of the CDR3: TGTGCCAGCAGCTTGGCAGGGCTGAAGACCCAGTACTTC. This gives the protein CASSLAGLKTQYF.

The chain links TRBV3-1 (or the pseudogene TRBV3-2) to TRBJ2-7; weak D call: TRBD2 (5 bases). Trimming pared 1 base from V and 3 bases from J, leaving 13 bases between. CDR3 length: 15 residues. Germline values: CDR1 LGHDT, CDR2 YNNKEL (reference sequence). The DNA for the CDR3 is TGTGCCAGCAGCCAAGGTAGAGGGCCGATCTACGAGCAGTACTTC. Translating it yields CASSQGRGPIYEQYF.

The CDR3 region is CASRQGVQSQETQYF. CDR3 nucleotides: TGCGCCAGCAGACAGGGTGTGCAGAGTCAAGAGACCCAGTACTTC. The chain combines TRBV5-1 with TRBJ2-5, with D possibly matching TRBD1 (6 bases). The V gene's germline CDR1 is SGHRS and CDR2 YFSETQ. The CDR3 sequence is 15 residues long. Deletions cut 5 bases from V and 2 bases from J, with 16 bases between.

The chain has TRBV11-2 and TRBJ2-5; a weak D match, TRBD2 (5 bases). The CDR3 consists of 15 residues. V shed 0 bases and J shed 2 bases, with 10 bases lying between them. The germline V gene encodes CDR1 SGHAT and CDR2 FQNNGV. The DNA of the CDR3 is TGTGCCAGCAGCTTAGACGGACTTGATCAAGAGACCCAGTACTTC. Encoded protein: CASSLDGLDQETQYF.

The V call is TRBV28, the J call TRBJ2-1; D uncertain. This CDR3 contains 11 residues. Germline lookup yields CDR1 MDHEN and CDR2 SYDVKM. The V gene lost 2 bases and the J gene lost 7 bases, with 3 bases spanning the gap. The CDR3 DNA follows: TGTGCCAGCAGTTTACGTAATGAGCAGTTCTTC. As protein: CASSLRNEQFF. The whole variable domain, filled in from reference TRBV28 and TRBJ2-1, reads DVKVTQSSRYLVKRTGEKVFLECVQDMDHENMFWYRQDPGLGLRLIYFSYDVKMKEKGDIPEGYSVSREKKERFSLILESASTNQTSMYLCASSLRNEQFFGPGTRLTVL.

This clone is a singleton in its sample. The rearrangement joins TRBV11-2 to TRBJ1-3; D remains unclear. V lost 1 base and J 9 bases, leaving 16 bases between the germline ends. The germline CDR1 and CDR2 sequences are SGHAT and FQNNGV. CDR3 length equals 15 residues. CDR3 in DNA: TGTGCCAGCAGCTTAGTTGCCACTACCGTCAGCACCATATATTTT. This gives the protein CASSLVATTVSTIYF.

CDR3 DNA sequence: TGTGCCAGCAGCTCACGTACTCGGAGATTAGCCAAAAACATTCAGTACTTC. It codes for CASSSRTRRLAKNIQYF. The chain links TRBV5-6 to TRBJ2-4, with D unclear. Trimming took 3 bases from V and 0 from J, leaving 16 bases between them. Germline V gene lookup returns CDR1 SGHDT and CDR2 YYEEEE. The CDR3 length is 17 residues. Variable domain in full (rest from reference TRBV5-6 and TRBJ2-4): DAGVTQSPTHLIKTRGQQVTLRCSPKSGHDTVSWYQQALGQGPQFIFQYYEEEERQRGNFPDRFSGHQFPNYSSELNVNALLLGDSALYLCASSSRTRRLAKNIQYFGAGTRLSVL.

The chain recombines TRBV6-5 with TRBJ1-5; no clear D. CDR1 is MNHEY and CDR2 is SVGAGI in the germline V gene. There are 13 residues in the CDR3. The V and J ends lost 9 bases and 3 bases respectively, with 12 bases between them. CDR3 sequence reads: CASRGLDNQPQHF. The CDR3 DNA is TGTGCCAGTCGAGGATTGGACAATCAGCCCCAGCATTTT.

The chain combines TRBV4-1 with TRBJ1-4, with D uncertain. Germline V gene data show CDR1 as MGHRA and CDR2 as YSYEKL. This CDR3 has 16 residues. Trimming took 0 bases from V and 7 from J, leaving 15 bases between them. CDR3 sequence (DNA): TGCGCCAGCAGCCAAGAGGGAGGGAGGTCGGGTGAAAAACTGTTTTTT. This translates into CASSQEGGRSGEKLFF.

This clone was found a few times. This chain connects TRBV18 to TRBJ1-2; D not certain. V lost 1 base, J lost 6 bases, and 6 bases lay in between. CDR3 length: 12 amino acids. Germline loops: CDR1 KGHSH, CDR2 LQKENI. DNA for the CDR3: TGTGCCAGCTCACCACTCCGGGATGGCTACACCTTC. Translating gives CASSPLRDGYTF.

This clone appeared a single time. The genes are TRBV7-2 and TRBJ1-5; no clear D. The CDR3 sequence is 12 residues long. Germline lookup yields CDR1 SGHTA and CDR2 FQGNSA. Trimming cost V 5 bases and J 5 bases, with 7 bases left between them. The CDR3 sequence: CASSGQDQPQHF. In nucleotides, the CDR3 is TGTGCCAGCAGCGGTCAGGATCAGCCCCAGCATTTT.

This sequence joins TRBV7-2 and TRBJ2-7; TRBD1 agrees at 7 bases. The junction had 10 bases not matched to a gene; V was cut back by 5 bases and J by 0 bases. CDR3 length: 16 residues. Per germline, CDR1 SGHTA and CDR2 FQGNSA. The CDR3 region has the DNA TGTGCCAGCAGCCAAAGGACAGGTGGGAGCTCCTACGAGCAGTACTTC. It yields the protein CASSQRTGGSSYEQYF.

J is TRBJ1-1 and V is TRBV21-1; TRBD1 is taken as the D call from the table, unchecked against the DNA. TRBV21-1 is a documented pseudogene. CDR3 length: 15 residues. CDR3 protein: CASSRGDRDFPEAFF. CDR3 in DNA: TGTGCCAGCAGCAGGGGGGACAGGGATTTCCCTGAAGCTTTCTTT.

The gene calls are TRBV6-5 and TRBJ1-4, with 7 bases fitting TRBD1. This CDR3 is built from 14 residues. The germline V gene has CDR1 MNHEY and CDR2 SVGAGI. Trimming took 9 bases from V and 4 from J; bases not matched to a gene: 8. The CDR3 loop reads CASGKGQFNEKLFF. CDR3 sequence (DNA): TGTGCCAGTGGAAAGGGACAGTTTAATGAAAAACTGTTTTTT.

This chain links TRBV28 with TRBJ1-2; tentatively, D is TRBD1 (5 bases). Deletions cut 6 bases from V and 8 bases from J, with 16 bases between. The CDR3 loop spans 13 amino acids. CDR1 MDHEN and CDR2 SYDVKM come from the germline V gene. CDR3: CASRPGLTLGYTF. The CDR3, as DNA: TGTGCCAGCAGGCCGGGACTGACTTTAGGCTACACCTTC.

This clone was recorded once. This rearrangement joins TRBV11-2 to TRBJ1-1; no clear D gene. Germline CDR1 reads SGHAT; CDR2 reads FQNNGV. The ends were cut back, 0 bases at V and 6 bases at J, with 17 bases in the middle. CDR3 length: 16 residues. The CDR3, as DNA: TGTGCCAGCAGCTTAGATGCGGCCAGCGGGCGGGCTGAAGCTTTCTTT. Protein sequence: CASSLDAASGRAEAFF.

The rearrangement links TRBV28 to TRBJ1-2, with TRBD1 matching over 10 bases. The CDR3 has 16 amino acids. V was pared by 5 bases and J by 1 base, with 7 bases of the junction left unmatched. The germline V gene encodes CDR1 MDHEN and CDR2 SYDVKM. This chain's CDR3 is CASSRRTGGINYGYTF. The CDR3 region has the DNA TGTGCCAGCAGTAGACGGACAGGGGGAATTAACTATGGCTACACCTTC.

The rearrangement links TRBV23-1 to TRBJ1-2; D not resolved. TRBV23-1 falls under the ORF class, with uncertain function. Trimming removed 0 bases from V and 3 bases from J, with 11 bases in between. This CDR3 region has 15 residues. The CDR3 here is CASSQSGSNYYGYTF. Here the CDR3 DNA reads TGCGCCAGCAGTCAATCCGGGTCGAATTACTATGGCTACACCTTC.

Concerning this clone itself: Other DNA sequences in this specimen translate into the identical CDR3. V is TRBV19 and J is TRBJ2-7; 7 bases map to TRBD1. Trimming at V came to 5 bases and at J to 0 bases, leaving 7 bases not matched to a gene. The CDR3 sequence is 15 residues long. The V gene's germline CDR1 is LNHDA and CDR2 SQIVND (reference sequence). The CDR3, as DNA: TGTGCCAGTAGTTCCTCCGGGACAGCCTCCTACGAGCAGTACTTC. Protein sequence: CASSSSGTASYEQYF.

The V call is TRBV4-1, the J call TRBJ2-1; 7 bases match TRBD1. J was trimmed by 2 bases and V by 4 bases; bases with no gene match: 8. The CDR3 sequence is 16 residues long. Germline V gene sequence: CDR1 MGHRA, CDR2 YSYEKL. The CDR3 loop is CASSPTYRGAYNEQFF. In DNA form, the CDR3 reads TGCGCCAGCAGCCCGACATACAGGGGAGCCTACAATGAGCAGTTCTTC.

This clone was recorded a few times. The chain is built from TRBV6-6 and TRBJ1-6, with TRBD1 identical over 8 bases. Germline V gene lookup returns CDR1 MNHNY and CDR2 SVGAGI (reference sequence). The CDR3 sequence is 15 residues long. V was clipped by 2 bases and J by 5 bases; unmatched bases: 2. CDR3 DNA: TGTGCCAGCAGTTACCCGGACAGGGATAATTCACCCCTCCACTTT. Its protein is CASSYPDRDNSPLHF.

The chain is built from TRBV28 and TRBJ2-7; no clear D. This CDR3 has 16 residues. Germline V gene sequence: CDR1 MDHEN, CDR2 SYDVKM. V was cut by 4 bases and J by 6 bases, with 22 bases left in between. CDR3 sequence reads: CASSSPTDSVYGEQYF. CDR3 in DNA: TGTGCCAGCAGTTCACCTACCGACTCGGTATACGGCGAGCAGTACTTC.

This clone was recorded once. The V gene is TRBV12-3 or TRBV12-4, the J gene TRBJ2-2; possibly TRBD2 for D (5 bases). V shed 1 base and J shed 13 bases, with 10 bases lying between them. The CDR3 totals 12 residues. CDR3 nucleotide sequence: TGTGCCAGCAGTTTAGAAGCGGTGGGGCTGTTTTTT. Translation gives CASSLEAVGLFF.

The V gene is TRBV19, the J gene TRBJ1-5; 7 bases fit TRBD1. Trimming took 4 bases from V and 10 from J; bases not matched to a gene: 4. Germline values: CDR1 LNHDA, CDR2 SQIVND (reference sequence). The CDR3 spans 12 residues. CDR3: CASSTWDRPQHF. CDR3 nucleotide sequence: TGTGCCAGTAGTACCTGGGACAGACCCCAGCATTTT. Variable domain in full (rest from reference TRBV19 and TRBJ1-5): DGGITQSPKYLFRKEGQNVTLSCEQNLNHDAMYWYRQDPGQGLRLIYYSQIVNDFQKGDIAEGYSVSREKKESFPLTVTSAQKNPTAFYLCASSTWDRPQHFGDGTRLSIL.